A single sample gave rise to the 28 T cell receptor beta chains below, sequenced in a study of T cell repertoires in cytomegalovirus infection. TCRdb redid the calling of the reads with MiXCR, one entry per CDR3 protein. This table has a few hundred thousand distinct CDR3 sequences, 40% appearing once. These TCRs' antigens remain unknown. The sequenced sample was cultured PBMCs, obtained from culture after CMV antigen stimulation. The receptors were gathered from a human donor in good health (CMV status not recorded). Some clones in this sample may be carry-over from other donors' samples.

The V and J genes are TRBV6-5 and TRBJ2-5; TRBD1 matches 7 bases. The germline gives CDR1 MNHEY, CDR2 SVGAGI. The CDR3 totals 15 residues. J was trimmed by 5 bases and V by 1 base; bases with no gene match: 7. DNA of the CDR3: TGTGCCAGCAGTTACTTAGGGGGCTCAGGGGAGACCCAGTACTTC. Its protein product is CASSYLGGSGETQYF.

This clonotype came up a few times. The chain carries TRBV7-8 and TRBJ2-5, with D perhaps matching TRBD1 or TRBD2 (5 bases each). From germline, CDR1 is SGHVS and CDR2 FQNEAQ. The CDR3 runs to 15 residues. V was pared by 2 bases and J by 4 bases, with 14 bases between. As DNA, the CDR3 is TGTGCCAGCAGCTTATTGGTCGGGGACGGAGAGACCCAGTACTTC. This codes for CASSLLVGDGETQYF.

This clonotype appeared a few times. The V call is TRBV27, the J call TRBJ2-5; 10 bases map to TRBD2. CDR1 and CDR2 from the germline V gene are MNHEY and SMNVEV (reference sequence). This CDR3 contains 14 residues. V shed 7 bases, J shed 5 bases, and the junction held 7 bases outside the gene matches. The CDR3, as DNA: TGTGCCAGCAACGAAGCGGGGGGGCCGGAGACCCAGTACTTC. Its protein is CASNEAGGPETQYF.

The rearrangement links TRBV7-2 to TRBJ1-5; D not certain. The CDR3 runs to 16 residues. CDR1 is SGHTA and CDR2 is FQGNSA in the germline V gene. Between the trimmed V and J ends, which lost 5 bases and 2 bases, there was a span of 16 bases. CDR3 nucleotides: TGTGCCAGCAGCGGATCCGCCAGGCGGGGCAATCAGCCCCAGCATTTT. Translating it yields CASSGSARRGNQPQHF.

The chain links TRBV2 to TRBJ2-1; TRBD2 aligns across 10 bases. V lost 10 bases to trimming and J lost 3 bases; unmatched junction nucleotides: 15. The CDR3 sequence is 17 residues long. Germline V CDR1 and CDR2: SNHLY, FYNNEI. The CDR3 DNA is TGTGCCACCGAAAAACTTACCGGGACTAGCGTCTACAATGAGCAGTTCTTC. Translation: CATEKLTGTSVYNEQFF. The complete variable domain, with remaining parts taken from reference TRBV2 and TRBJ2-1, reads EPEVTQTPSHQVTQMGQEVILRCVPISNHLYFYWYRQILGQKVEFLVSFYNNEISEKSEIFDDQFSVERPDGSNFTLKIRSTKLEDSAMYFCATEKLTGTSVYNEQFFGPGTRLTVL.

This clonotype was picked up a small number of times. The rearrangement uses TRBV7-6 and TRBJ2-7, with 9 bases identical to TRBD1. CDR3 length: 15 residues. CDR1 and CDR2 (germline): SGHVS, FNYEAQ. Trimming cost V 0 bases and J 7 bases; bases outside gene matches: 7. CDR3 DNA: TGTGCCAGCAGCTTAGCGCTCGGACAGGGGAGGGAGCAGTACTTC. It translates to CASSLALGQGREQYF.

V usage is TRBV7-2 and J usage is TRBJ1-5; D gene ambiguous. The germline CDR1 and CDR2 sequences are SGHTA and FQGNSA. The CDR3 sequence is 15 residues long. V dropped 1 base and J dropped 6 bases, with 13 bases sitting between them. The CDR3: CASSLEGRLSQPQHF. Here the CDR3 DNA reads TGTGCCAGCAGCTTAGAGGGAAGGCTGTCTCAGCCCCAGCATTTT.

This clonotype has a handful of counts. The chain couples TRBV19 to TRBJ1-5; D remains ambiguous. The germline CDR1 and CDR2 sequences are LNHDA and SQIVND (reference sequence). V was shortened by 4 bases and J by 11 bases, with 18 bases between the two germline ends. This CDR3 is 14 amino acids long. The CDR3 spells CASSKLTPTWAQHF. The CDR3 bases are TGTGCCAGTAGTAAACTGACCCCGACATGGGCCCAGCATTTT.

J is TRBJ1-2 and V is TRBV19; D call uncertain. This CDR3 has 11 residues. Germline CDR1 is LNHDA and CDR2 is SQIVND (reference sequence). Trimming took off 8 bases at V and 2 bases at J, with 6 bases between the two ends. As DNA, the CDR3 is TGTGCCAGTTCGGTCAACTATGGCTACACCTTC. Its translation: CASSVNYGYTF.

The J gene is TRBJ2-1, the V gene TRBV7-8, with TRBD2 identical over 11 bases. Per the germline V gene, CDR1 is SGHVS and CDR2 is FQNEAQ. The V gene end was trimmed by 3 bases and the J gene end by 6 bases; junction bases not matched to a gene: 4. This CDR3 has 15 residues. The CDR3 region is CASSLVLAGVNEQFF. DNA of the CDR3: TGTGCCAGCAGCTTGGTACTAGCGGGAGTCAATGAGCAGTTCTTC.

The chain combines TRBV7-2 with TRBJ1-4; D call uncertain. Germline loops: CDR1 SGHTA, CDR2 FQGNSA. The CDR3 is 15 amino acids. Trimming removed 1 base at V and 4 bases at J, with 10 bases between. Written as DNA, the CDR3 is TGTGCCAGCAGCTTAGTTGGTTCCAGTAATGAAAAACTGTTTTTT. Residues: CASSLVGSSNEKLFF.

This clonotype was observed a handful of times. The V call is TRBV2, the J call TRBJ2-2, with 7 bases that match TRBD1. V shed 9 bases, J shed 4 bases, and the junction held 11 bases outside the gene matches. Germline V CDR1 and CDR2: SNHLY, FYNNEI. CDR3 length: 15 amino acids. CDR3 region: CASGTGAGGTGELFF. The CDR3 nucleotides are TGTGCCAGTGGAACAGGGGCTGGGGGCACCGGGGAGCTGTTTTTT. Full variable domain (outside the CDR3, taken from reference TRBV2 and TRBJ2-2): EPEVTQTPSHQVTQMGQEVILRCVPISNHLYFYWYRQILGQKVEFLVSFYNNEISEKSEIFDDQFSVERPDGSNFTLKIRSTKLEDSAMYFCASGTGAGGTGELFFGEGSRLTVL.

This clonotype was counted only a few times. The rearrangement uses TRBV12-5 and TRBJ2-1, with 13 bases identical to TRBD2. This CDR3 has 16 amino acids. Germline loops: CDR1 LGHNT, CDR2 FRNRAP. The junction had 7 bases not matched to a gene; V was cut back by 5 bases and J by 6 bases. CDR3 amino acids: CASGPGLAGARNEQFF. CDR3 coding DNA: TGTGCTAGTGGTCCTGGACTAGCGGGAGCTCGCAATGAGCAGTTCTTC.

This chain joins TRBV24-1 and TRBJ2-5; D unresolved. V was cut by 3 bases and J by 3 bases, with 4 bases left in between. The CDR3 sequence is 12 residues long. Per the germline V gene, CDR1 is KGHDR and CDR2 is SFDVKD. The chain's CDR3 is CATSDVEETQYF. CDR3 nucleotide sequence: TGTGCCACCAGTGATGTGGAAGAGACCCAGTACTTC.

This clonotype occurred many times. The chain carries TRBV7-6 and TRBJ1-1, with TRBD1 as a possible D gene (5 bases). Germline V CDR1 and CDR2: SGHVS, FNYEAQ. V was shortened by 2 bases and J by 1 base, with 8 bases between the two germline ends. CDR3 length: 14 amino acids. CDR3 loop: CASSLYGQNTEAFF. CDR3 coding DNA: TGTGCCAGCAGCTTATATGGACAGAACACTGAAGCTTTCTTT.

The chain carries TRBV9 and TRBJ2-7; 9 bases agree with TRBD2. Germline-derived CDR1 and CDR2 are SGDLS and YYNGEE. The CDR3 covers 15 residues. The junction had 10 bases not matched to a gene; V was cut back by 3 bases and J by 6 bases. The CDR3 loop reads CASSAGTSPLAEQYF. CDR3 bases: TGTGCCAGCAGCGCCGGGACTAGCCCTTTAGCCGAGCAGTACTTC.

The rearrangement joins TRBV7-9 to TRBJ2-3, with 11 nucleotides matching TRBD2. J gave up 4 bases and V 3 bases, and 3 bases lay outside the gene matches. The CDR3 is 15 residues long. CDR1 is SEHNR, CDR2 FQNEAQ, per germline (reference sequence). DNA of the CDR3: TGTGCCAGCAGCTTGGGGACTAGCGGCCCAGATACGCAGTATTTT. It is translated as CASSLGTSGPDTQYF.

This clonotype has only one observation. This chain uses TRBV5-5 with TRBJ2-1; 8 bases align to TRBD1. This CDR3 has 16 residues. From germline, CDR1 is SGHKS and CDR2 YYEKEE (reference sequence). Trimming at V came to 0 bases and at J to 8 bases, leaving 10 bases not matched to a gene. CDR3 amino acids: CASSLGGAGGVYEQFF. The CDR3 region has the DNA TGTGCCAGCAGCTTGGGGGGGGCAGGGGGCGTTTATGAGCAGTTCTTC.

The V gene is TRBV15, the J gene TRBJ2-4; 8 bases map to TRBD1. Per the germline V gene, CDR1 is LNHNV and CDR2 is YYDKDF (reference sequence). The CDR3 spans 14 residues. Unmatched junction bases numbered 4, after V lost 3 bases and J lost 6 bases. The CDR3 bases are TGTGCCACCAGCAGCCTGACAGGGGCAAACATTCAGTACTTC. Translating gives CATSSLTGANIQYF.

This clonotype has just a few counts. The chain has TRBV6-1 and TRBJ1-4; unclear D gene. The germline V and J ends were trimmed by 6 bases and 8 bases, with 7 bases remaining between them. CDR1 and CDR2 (germline): MNHNS, SASEGT. The CDR3 runs to 11 residues. The CDR3 nucleotides are TGTGCCAGCAGACTAGGCGAAAAACTGTTTTTT. Translating gives CASRLGEKLFF.

This clonotype was counted a few times. The V and J genes are TRBV4-2 and TRBJ1-2; D gene ambiguous. CDR1 and CDR2 from the germline V gene are LGHNA and YNFKEQ. The CDR3 consists of 14 residues. Trimming cost V 2 bases and J 7 bases, with 14 bases left between them. CDR3 nucleotide sequence: TGTGCCAGCAGCCAACCGGGCACGGCGGGTGGCTACACCTTC. It yields the protein CASSQPGTAGGYTF.

This clonotype was picked up a small number of times. The genes are TRBV6-2 or TRBV6-3 and TRBJ2-1; TRBD2 matches at 8 bases. V lost 5 bases, J lost 14 bases, and 11 bases stayed unmatched. The germline CDR1 and CDR2 sequences are MNHEY and SVGEGT. This CDR3 spans 13 amino acids. In nucleotides, the CDR3 is TGTGCCAGCAGTACGACGCCCGGGACTAGTAAGTTCTTC. It yields the protein CASSTTPGTSKFF.

The chain uses TRBV18 and TRBJ2-5; D is undetermined. Germline V lookup: CDR1 KGHSH, CDR2 LQKENI. The CDR3 consists of 14 residues. Trimming shortened V by 1 base and J by 1 base, and 7 bases separated the two germline ends. CDR3 sequence (DNA): TGTGCCAGCTCACCACGGGCAGCCCAAGAGACCCAGTACTTC. Its translation: CASSPRAAQETQYF. Drawing the rest from reference TRBV18 and TRBJ2-5, the complete variable domain is NAGVMQNPRHLVRRRGQEARLRCSPMKGHSHVYWYRQLPEEGLKFMVYLQKENIIDESGMPKERFSAEFPKEGPSILRIQQVVRGDSAAYFCASSPRAAQETQYFGPGTRLLVL.

Ten or more counts support this clonotype. The chain links TRBV5-5 to TRBJ2-7; D remains ambiguous. The CDR3 length is 11 residues. CDR1 SGHKS and CDR2 YYEKEE come from the germline V gene (reference sequence). Trimming left V 2 bases short and J 4 bases short, with 4 bases between. The CDR3 is CASSLEYEQYF. The DNA of the CDR3 is TGTGCCAGCAGCTTAGAATACGAGCAGTACTTC. The whole variable domain, filled in from reference TRBV5-5 and TRBJ2-7, reads DAGVTQSPTHLIKTRGQQVTLRCSPISGHKSVSWYQQVLGQGPQFIFQYYEKEERGRGNFPDRFSARQFPNYSSELNVNALLLGDSALYLCASSLEYEQYFGPGTRLTVT.

The chain carries TRBV5-1 and TRBJ2-1; D may be TRBD1 or TRBD2 (5 bases each). CDR1 and CDR2 from the germline V gene are SGHRS and YFSETQ. V dropped 9 bases and J dropped 1 base, with 14 bases sitting between them. The length of the CDR3 is 14 residues. This chain's CDR3 is CATGDAPSYNEQFF. The DNA of the CDR3 is TGCGCCACCGGGGACGCTCCATCCTACAATGAGCAGTTCTTC.

V gene TRBV20-1 combines with J gene TRBJ2-7, with 7 bases lining up with TRBD2. J was trimmed by 7 bases and V by 5 bases; bases with no gene match: 8. CDR1 DFQATT and CDR2 SNEGSKA come from the germline V gene (reference sequence). This CDR3 has 12 amino acids. The DNA of the CDR3 is TGCAGTGCTGGGGACTATCGGGGAGAGCAGTACTTC. Its translation: CSAGDYRGEQYF.

The V and J genes are TRBV4-1 and TRBJ1-2; no firm D call. The ends were cut back, 0 bases at V and 8 bases at J, with 16 bases in the middle. The CDR3 length is 15 residues. Per the germline V gene, CDR1 is MGHRA and CDR2 is YSYEKL. CDR3 nucleotides: TGCGCCAGCAGCCAAGAGTTCCGGGGTAGGCTGGGCTACACCTTC. Translated, it gives CASSQEFRGRLGYTF.

The rearrangement links TRBV7-8 to TRBJ2-2; D remains ambiguous. The CDR3 runs to 17 residues. Trimming stripped 4 bases from V and 0 bases from J, with 15 bases between. In germline, CDR1 is SGHVS, CDR2 FQNEAQ. In DNA form, the CDR3 reads TGTGCCAGCAGCTCCTGGGTAACCGATACGAACACCGGGGAGCTGTTTTTT. The encoded protein is CASSSWVTDTNTGELFF.